Sequencing of this T cell receptor (beta chain) was carried out in a study of T cells in Graves' hyperthyroidism and ophthalmopathy. This clonotype was detected only a few times. V was clipped by 5 bases and J by 8 bases, with 12 bases between them. The length of the CDR3 is 12 residues. TCR beta CDR3 region amplification was performed from RNA transcripts. A set of HTBI primers served as the primers for a first-round RT-PCR of the TCR CDR3. Each CDR3 protein is one row after TCRdb ran MiXCR on the multiplex PCR reads. The data hold about 380,000 distinct CDR3 sequences, with approximately 17% observed a single time.

The chain carries TRBV12-3 or TRBV12-4 and TRBJ1-1; possible D gene TRBD1, 5 bases. The sequence derives from a young man with Graves' ophthalmopathy. The sample consisted of blood. The CDR3 DNA is TGTGCCAGCAGTAGGGGCGCAATAGAAGCTTTCTTT. It encodes CASSRGAIEAFF.